This T cell receptor beta chain was identified in a study of blood T cell repertoires in COVID-19. Libraries were prepared by immunoSEQ multiplex PCR; TCRdb keeps only in-frame clonotypes and omits some of them. The sample has approximately 290,000 clones, 90% seen once. The germline CDR1 and CDR2 sequences are SNHLY and FYNNEI. V was shortened by 7 bases and J by 2 bases, with 15 bases between the two germline ends. The length of the CDR3 is 14 residues. The clonotype was recovered from a woman younger than 45 who had recovered from COVID-19. The chain carries TRBV2 and TRBJ2-7, with D tentatively TRBD1 (6 bases). Source material: PBMCs or T cells enriched from blood (not recorded which). CDR3 sequence: CASTASGETYEQYF. The CDR3 nucleotides read TGTGCCAGCACGGCGTCAGGGGAGACCTACGAGCAGTACTTC.